A selection of T cell receptor beta chains follows, all from one sample in a study of cytomegalovirus exposure and HLA in healthy donors. Sequenced by immunoSEQ multiplex PCR; TCRdb stores in-frame clones only, minus some. The sample table includes 130,000 to 150,000 clones. The specimen was PBMCs. These receptors originate from a male donor in good health and CMV-seronegative. The CDR3 runs from the conserved cysteine through the conserved F or W. A D gene is named only where the DNA matches it firmly.

J gene: TRBJ2-1
V gene: TRBV12-5
D gene: TRBD2
CDR3 protein: CASGPPGTSGSSYNEQFF
CDR3 DNA: TGTGCTAGTGGTCCTCCCGGGACTAGCGGAAGCTCCTACAATGAGCAGTTCTTC

J gene: TRBJ2-1
V gene: TRBV9
D gene: TRBD1
CDR3 protein: CASSVSPGTGVYNEQFF
CDR3 DNA: TGTGCCAGCAGCGTAAGCCCCGGGACAGGGGTCTACAATGAGCAGTTCTTC

J gene: TRBJ1-2
V gene: TRBV6-1
D gene: NA
CDR3 protein: CASSGQSYGYTF
CDR3 DNA: TGTGCCAGCAGTGGACAGAGCTATGGCTACACCTTC

J gene: TRBJ2-7
V gene: TRBV14
D gene: NA
CDR3 protein: CASSQGAREYYEQYF
CDR3 DNA: TGTGCCAGCAGCCAAGGGGCTCGGGAGTACTACGAGCAGTACTTC

J gene: TRBJ2-5
V gene: TRBV30
D gene: TRBD1
CDR3 protein: CAWNRGETQYF
CDR3 DNA: TGTGCCTGGAACAGGGGGGAGACCCAGTACTTC

J gene: TRBJ2-3
V gene: TRBV29-1
D gene: TRBD2
CDR3 protein: CSVAPSGSTHTQYF
CDR3 DNA: TGCAGCGTTGCCCCTAGCGGGAGTACTCATACGCAGTATTTT

J gene: TRBJ2-7
V gene: TRBV19
D gene: NA
CDR3 protein: CASSIKGGLRSVYEQYF
CDR3 DNA: TGTGCCAGTAGTATAAAGGGGGGGTTGCGGTCGGTCTACGAGCAGTACTTC

J gene: TRBJ2-3
V gene: TRBV30
D gene: NA
CDR3 protein: CAWSTRRGDTQYF
CDR3 DNA: TGTGCCTGGAGTACCCGACGGGGAGATACGCAGTATTTT

J gene: TRBJ1-1
V gene: TRBV7-2
D gene: NA
CDR3 protein: CASSEVNTEAFF
CDR3 DNA: TGTGCCAGCAGCGAGGTAAACACTGAAGCTTTCTTT

J gene: TRBJ2-5
V gene: TRBV14
D gene: TRBD2
CDR3 protein: CASRRAGEVETQYF
CDR3 DNA: TGTGCCAGCAGACGAGCGGGGGAGGTTGAGACCCAGTACTTC

J gene: TRBJ2-7
V gene: TRBV18
D gene: TRBD2
CDR3 protein: CASSLAGLAESPYEQYF
CDR3 DNA: TGTGCCAGCTCACTAGCGGGACTAGCGGAATCGCCCTACGAGCAGTACTTC

J gene: TRBJ1-1
V gene: TRBV6-5
D gene: NA
CDR3 protein: CASTFRRGSTEAFF
CDR3 DNA: TGTGCCAGCACCTTTCGGCGGGGTAGTACTGAAGCTTTCTTT

J gene: TRBJ2-1
V gene: TRBV20-1
D gene: NA
CDR3 protein: CSAKRRNEQFF
CDR3 DNA: TGCAGTGCCAAAAGGAGAAATGAGCAGTTCTTC

J gene: TRBJ1-5
V gene: TRBV18
D gene: TRBD1
CDR3 protein: CASSPGQGPQPQHF
CDR3 DNA: TGTGCCAGCTCACCGGGACAGGGCCCTCAGCCCCAGCATTTT

J gene: TRBJ1-6
V gene: TRBV19
D gene: TRBD1
CDR3 protein: CASSMLRTGGSPLHF
CDR3 DNA: TGTGCCAGTAGTATGCTAAGGACAGGGGGATCACCCCTCCACTTT

J gene: TRBJ1-1
V gene: TRBV27
D gene: NA
CDR3 protein: CASSDYYRDPRDTEAFF
CDR3 DNA: TGTGCCAGCAGTGATTACTACAGGGATCCGAGGGATACTGAAGCTTTCTTT

J gene: TRBJ1-6
V gene: TRBV15
D gene: TRBD1
CDR3 protein: CATSSLTGGKSPLHF
CDR3 DNA: TGTGCCACCAGCAGCTTGACAGGGGGAAAGTCACCCCTCCACTTT

J gene: TRBJ2-7
V gene: TRBV6-1
D gene: NA
CDR3 protein: CASSEAHGGANAYEQYF
CDR3 DNA: TGTGCCAGCAGTGAAGCGCACGGAGGGGCCAACGCCTACGAGCAGTACTTC

J gene: TRBJ1-1
V gene: TRBV21-1
D gene: NA
CDR3 protein: CATQRSQTGHTEAFF
CDR3 DNA: TGTGCCACCCAACGGTCCCAGACAGGGCACACTGAAGCTTTCTTT

J gene: TRBJ1-5
V gene: TRBV19
D gene: NA
CDR3 protein: CASTPSSGEGQPQHF
CDR3 DNA: TGTGCCAGTACCCCGTCCAGCGGGGAAGGTCAGCCCCAGCATTTT

J gene: TRBJ1-4
V gene: TRBV27
D gene: NA
CDR3 protein: CASSSRAGGGGEKLFF
CDR3 DNA: TGTGCCAGTAGCTCACGGGCTGGGGGGGGAGGTGAAAAACTGTTTTTT

J gene: TRBJ2-1
V gene: TRBV27
D gene: NA
CDR3 protein: CASSLKASPHEQFF
CDR3 DNA: TGTGCCAGCAGTTTGAAGGCTAGCCCCCATGAGCAGTTCTTC

J gene: TRBJ2-1
V gene: TRBV7-9
D gene: TRBD2
CDR3 protein: CASSYSGSLNEQFF
CDR3 DNA: TGTGCCAGCAGCTATAGCGGGAGCTTGAATGAGCAGTTCTTC

J gene: TRBJ2-2
V gene: TRBV11-1
D gene: TRBD1
CDR3 protein: CASNPGTGITGELFF
CDR3 DNA: TGTGCCAGCAACCCCGGGACAGGGATTACCGGGGAGCTGTTTTTT

J gene: TRBJ1-5
V gene: TRBV28
D gene: TRBD1
CDR3 protein: CASSLWDRGVSNQPQHF
CDR3 DNA: TGTGCCAGCAGTTTATGGGACAGGGGGGTTAGCAATCAGCCCCAGCATTTT

J gene: TRBJ2-1
V gene: TRBV7-2
D gene: TRBD2
CDR3 protein: CASSLPGLAGVF
CDR3 DNA: TGTGCCAGCAGCTTACCGGGACTAGCGGGAGTCTTC

J gene: TRBJ1-2
V gene: TRBV10-3
D gene: TRBD1
CDR3 protein: CAISDPTGDDGYTF
CDR3 DNA: TGTGCCATCAGTGACCCAACAGGGGACGATGGCTACACCTTC

J gene: TRBJ1-5
V gene: TRBV4-3
D gene: NA
CDR3 protein: CASSLWGVSNQPQHF
CDR3 DNA: TGCGCCAGCAGCCTTTGGGGGGTGTCCAATCAGCCCCAGCATTTT

J gene: TRBJ2-2
V gene: TRBV5-1
D gene: TRBD1
CDR3 protein: CASSFRTGVSGELFF
CDR3 DNA: TGCGCCAGCAGCTTTAGGACAGGGGTCAGCGGGGAGCTGTTTTTT

J gene: TRBJ2-7
V gene: TRBV15
D gene: TRBD1
CDR3 protein: CATSIIRQGNNEQYF
CDR3 DNA: TGTGCCACCAGCATTATTCGACAGGGGAACAACGAGCAGTACTTC

J gene: TRBJ1-2
V gene: TRBV5-1
D gene: TRBD1
CDR3 protein: CASSLEGQGAGGYTF
CDR3 DNA: TGCGCCAGCAGCTTGGAAGGACAGGGGGCAGGGGGCTACACCTTC

J gene: TRBJ2-7
V gene: TRBV11-1
D gene: TRBD1
CDR3 protein: CASSLDRGTNEQYF
CDR3 DNA: TGTGCCAGCAGCTTGGACAGGGGGACGAACGAGCAGTACTTC

J gene: TRBJ2-4
V gene: TRBV4-2
D gene: NA
CDR3 protein: CASSQDRDKGKNIQYF
CDR3 DNA: TGTGCCAGCAGCCAAGATAGGGACAAAGGCAAAAACATTCAGTACTTC

J gene: TRBJ1-5
V gene: TRBV30
D gene: TRBD1
CDR3 protein: CAWSQGARQPQHF
CDR3 DNA: TGTGCCTGGAGCCAGGGGGCTAGACAGCCCCAGCATTTT

J gene: TRBJ1-1
V gene: TRBV5-4
D gene: NA
CDR3 protein: CASSLIYGQYDEAFF
CDR3 DNA: TGTGCCAGCAGCTTGATTTATGGACAATATGATGAAGCTTTCTTT

J gene: TRBJ1-2
V gene: TRBV7-8
D gene: TRBD1
CDR3 protein: CASSLRTGTYGYTF
CDR3 DNA: TGTGCCAGCAGCCTTCGGACAGGGACCTATGGCTACACCTTC

J gene: TRBJ1-2
V gene: TRBV7-2
D gene: TRBD1
CDR3 protein: CASSLGQTGYGYTF
CDR3 DNA: TGTGCCAGCAGCCTGGGACAGACAGGATATGGCTACACCTTC

J gene: TRBJ2-7
V gene: TRBV29-1
D gene: TRBD2
CDR3 protein: CSVAGAYEQYF
CDR3 DNA: TGCAGCGTAGCGGGGGCCTACGAGCAGTACTTC

J gene: TRBJ2-7
V gene: TRBV6-4
D gene: NA
CDR3 protein: CASSDLAISSYEQYF
CDR3 DNA: TGTGCCAGCAGTGATCTAGCGATCAGCTCCTACGAGCAGTACTTC

J gene: TRBJ2-7
V gene: TRBV9
D gene: TRBD2
CDR3 protein: CASSGPLAGGYEQYF
CDR3 DNA: TGTGCCAGCAGCGGCCCCCTAGCGGGGGGCTACGAGCAGTACTTC

J gene: TRBJ1-6
V gene: TRBV11-2
D gene: TRBD1
CDR3 protein: CASSLVPGQGLGSPLHF
CDR3 DNA: TGTGCCAGCAGCTTAGTCCCGGGACAGGGGCTAGGGTCACCCCTCCACTTT